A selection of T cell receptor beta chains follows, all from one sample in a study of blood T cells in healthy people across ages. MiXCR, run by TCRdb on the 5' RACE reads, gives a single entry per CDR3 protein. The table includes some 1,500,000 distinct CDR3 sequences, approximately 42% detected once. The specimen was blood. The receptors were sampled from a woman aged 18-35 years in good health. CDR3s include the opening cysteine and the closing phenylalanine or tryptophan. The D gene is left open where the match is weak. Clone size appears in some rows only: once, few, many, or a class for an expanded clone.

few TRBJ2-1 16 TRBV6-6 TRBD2 TGTGCCAGCAGGGGAGCGGGGGGGCACTCCTACAATGAGCAGTTCTTC CASRGAGGHSYNEQFF
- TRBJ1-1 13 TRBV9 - TGCGCCAGCAGCGTAGGGTGGGGCTCTGAAGCTTTCTTT CASSVGWGSEAFF
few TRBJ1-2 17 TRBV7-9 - TGTGCCAGCAGCTTAGCGCTAAGTTCACCTAGGGACTATGGCTACACCTTC CASSLALSSPRDYGYTF
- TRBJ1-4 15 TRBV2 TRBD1 TGTGCCAGCAGTGAGGAGGGGGCTCAGAATGAAAAACTGTTTTTT CASSEEGAQNEKLFF
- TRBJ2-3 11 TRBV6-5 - TGTGCCAGCACCATAGGGGATAAGCAGTATTTT CASTIGDKQYF
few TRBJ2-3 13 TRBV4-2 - TGTGCCAGCAGCCAAGAGAGGGCTGATACGCAGTATTTT CASSQERADTQYF
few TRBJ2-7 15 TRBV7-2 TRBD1 TGTGCCAGCAGCTTAGTAGCAGGGGGCGTATACGAGCAGTACTTC CASSLVAGGVYEQYF
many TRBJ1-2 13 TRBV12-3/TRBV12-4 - TGTGCCAGCAGCCGAGGACAGATCTATGGCTACACCTTC CASSRGQIYGYTF
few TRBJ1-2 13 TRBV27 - TGTGCCAGCAGTCGCTGGGTGACGGGTGGCTACACCTTC CASSRWVTGGYTF
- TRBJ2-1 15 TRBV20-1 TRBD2 TGCAGTGCTAGAACTAGCGGGAGGCCCAACAATGAGCAGTTCTTC CSARTSGRPNNEQFF
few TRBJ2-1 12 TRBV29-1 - TGCAGCGTATGGACCCCGATCGGTGAGCAGTTCTTC CSVWTPIGEQFF
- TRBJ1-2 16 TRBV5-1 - TGCGCCAGCAGCACGTCGGGAGGATCCAACCTATATGGCTACACCTTC CASSTSGGSNLYGYTF
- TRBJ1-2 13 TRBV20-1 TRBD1 TGCAGTGCTAGAGCTCAGGGGGCGTGGGGCTACACCTTC CSARAQGAWGYTF
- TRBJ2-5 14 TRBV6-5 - TGTGCCAGCAGTTACTCGTCTGTACAAGAGACCCAGTACTTC CASSYSSVQETQYF
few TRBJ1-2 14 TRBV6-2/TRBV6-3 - TGTGCCAGCAGTTCTCGGACGGTTAACTATGGCTACACCTTC CASSSRTVNYGYTF
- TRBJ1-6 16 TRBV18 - TGTGCCAGCTCACCTGACAGTTCGGGGGTCGGTTCACCCCTCCACTTT CASSPDSSGVGSPLHF
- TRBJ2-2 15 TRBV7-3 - TGTGCCAGCAGCCCTACGGACAGGAACACCGGGGAGCTGTTTTTT CASSPTDRNTGELFF
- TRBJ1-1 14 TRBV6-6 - TGTGTCAGCAGTTACTCTTTGGGGGGCACTGAAGCTTTCTTT CVSSYSLGGTEAFF
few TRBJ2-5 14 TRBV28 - TGTGCCAGCAGTTTGTGGGAGGTCCAAGAGACCCAGTACTTC CASSLWEVQETQYF
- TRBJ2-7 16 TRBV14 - TGTGCCAGCAGCCCGGTTGGGCAGGGATCCTTCCACGAGCAGTACTTC CASSPVGQGSFHEQYF
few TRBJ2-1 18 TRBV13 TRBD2 TGTGCCAGCAGCAGCCGGGACCTTATAGCGGGGGCTAACAATGAGCAGTTCTTC CASSSRDLIAGANNEQFF
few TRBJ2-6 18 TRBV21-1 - TGTGCCAGCAGCACCCGGGACAGGGATATCTCTGGGGCCAACGTCCTGACTTTC CASSTRDRDISGANVLTF
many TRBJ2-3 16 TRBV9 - TGTGCCAGCAGCGTAGCAGACAGCCCTAGCACAGATACGCAGTATTTT CASSVADSPSTDTQYF
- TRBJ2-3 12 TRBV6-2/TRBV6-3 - TGCGCCAGCAGCTCCCGGGAAGATACGCAGTATTTT CASSSREDTQYF
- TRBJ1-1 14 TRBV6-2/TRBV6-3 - TGTGCCAGCAGTTACGAGGTGACGAACACTGAAGCTTTCTTT CASSYEVTNTEAFF
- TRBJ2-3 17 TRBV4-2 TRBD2 TGTGCCAGCAGCCCCGAGACCAGCGGGAGGGAGGCAGATACGCAGTATTTT CASSPETSGREADTQYF
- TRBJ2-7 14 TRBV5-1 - TGCGCCAGCAGTCCCCGACAGAGACTCTACGAGCAGTACTTC CASSPRQRLYEQYF
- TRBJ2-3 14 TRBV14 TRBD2 TGTGCCAGCAGCCAAGGTAGCGGGAGGTATACGCAGTATTTT CASSQGSGRYTQYF
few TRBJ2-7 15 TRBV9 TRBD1 TGTGCCAGCAGCGTATCGACAGGGGTGTTCTACGAGCAGTACTTC CASSVSTGVFYEQYF
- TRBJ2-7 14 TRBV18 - TGTGCCAGCTCACCAAGGACACAGACCGGCGAGCAGTACTTC CASSPRTQTGEQYF
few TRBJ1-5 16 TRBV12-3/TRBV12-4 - TGTGCCAGCAGCTCAACCCTCCCGGGGCGAAATCAGCCCCAGCATTTT CASSSTLPGRNQPQHF
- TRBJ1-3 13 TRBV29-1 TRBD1 TGCAGCACATGGGACAGGGTTGGAAACACCATATATTTT CSTWDRVGNTIYF
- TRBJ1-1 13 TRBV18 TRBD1 TGTGCCAGCTCCCGCGACCTGACAGGGGAAGCTTTCTTT CASSRDLTGEAFF
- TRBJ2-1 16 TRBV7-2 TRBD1 TGTGCCAGCAGCTCCGTACGGGACAGGGGCTACAATGAGCAGTTCTTC CASSSVRDRGYNEQFF
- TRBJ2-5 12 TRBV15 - TGTGCCACCAGCAGAAAAGGGTGGGAGCAATACTTC CATSRKGWEQYF
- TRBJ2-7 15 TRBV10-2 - TGCGCCAGCAGTGAGTCTTTGGAGAGCAACAATGAGCAGTACTTC CASSESLESNNEQYF
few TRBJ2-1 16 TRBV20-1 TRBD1 TGCAGTGCTAGTCCCACCTACAGGGGGGCCTACAATGAGCAGTTCTTC CSASPTYRGAYNEQFF
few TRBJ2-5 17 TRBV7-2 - TGTGCCAGCAGCACACAATTTGGAACAACGGTACAAGAGACCCAGTACTTC CASSTQFGTTVQETQYF
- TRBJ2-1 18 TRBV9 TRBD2 TGTGCCAGCAGTGCTAGAGAATTTAGGACTAGCCTATACAATGAGCAGTTCTTC CASSAREFRTSLYNEQFF
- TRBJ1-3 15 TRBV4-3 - TGCGCCAGCAGCCTAGGGGGGCTGCCTGGAAACACCATATATTTT CASSLGGLPGNTIYF
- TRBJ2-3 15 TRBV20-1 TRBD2 TGCAGTGCCGCGAATAGCGGGATCGGAACAGATACGCAGTATTTT CSAANSGIGTDTQYF
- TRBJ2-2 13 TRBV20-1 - TGCAGTGCCAAGGGGCTGGGCACCGGGGAGCTGTTTTTT CSAKGLGTGELFF
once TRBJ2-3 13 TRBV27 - TGTGCCTGCAGTTTCCAGGCAGCAGATACGCAGTATTTT CACSFQAADTQYF
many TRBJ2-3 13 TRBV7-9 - TGTGCCAGCCGGGACCGGTCCACAGATACGCAGTATTTT CASRDRSTDTQYF